The 3 T cell receptor beta chains given below trace back to one sample, sequenced in a study of a mutant IDH1 vaccine in newly diagnosed glioma. Antigens for these TCRs are unknown. Data came from immunoSEQ multiplex PCR; TCRdb stores just in-frame clones and leaves some out. The top ten hold around 4.1% of the sample, which has roughly 52,000 clones, under 90% seen once. The time point denotes: week 35, safety follow-up. Every vaccination contained 300 ug of the mutant IDH1 20-mer peptide and was paired with topical imiquimod. Sequencing was performed on PBMCs, taken from a glioma patient whose treatment included an IDH1 peptide vaccine. These receptors were obtained from a woman aged 18 to 35 with glioma.

V is TRBV5-6 and J is TRBJ2-3; 7 bases are shared with TRBD1. The CDR3 spans 14 residues. V shed 4 bases and J 3 bases; nucleotides not matched to a gene: 5. CDR1 is SGHDT and CDR2 is YYEEEE in the germline V gene. CDR3 region: CASSHQQGTDTQYF. The CDR3 coding sequence is TGTGCCAGCAGCCATCAACAGGGGACAGATACGCAGTATTTT.

The chain is built from TRBV30 and TRBJ2-7, with D hard to call. Germline V CDR1 and CDR2: GTSNPN, SVGIG (reference sequence). Trimming cost V 4 bases and J 1 base, with 14 bases left between them. The CDR3 is 14 residues long. The CDR3 region is CAWIGGPLSYEQYF. The CDR3 coding sequence is TGTGCCTGGATCGGCGGCCCCTTATCCTACGAGCAGTACTTC. Complete variable domain (other parts from reference TRBV30 and TRBJ2-7): SQTIHQWPATLVQPVGSPLSLECTVEGTSNPNLYWYRQAAGRGLQLLFYSVGIGQISSEVPQNLSASRPQDRQFILSSKKLLLSDSGFYLCAWIGGPLSYEQYFGPGTRLTVT.

This chain links TRBV14 with TRBJ1-2; 7 nucleotides match TRBD1. Germline CDR1 reads SGHDN; CDR2 reads FVKESK. The CDR3 consists of 15 residues. J gave up 4 bases and V 1 base, and 6 bases lay outside the gene matches. CDR3 nucleotides: TGTGCCAGCAGCCAAGCGGGACAGTCCGTCTATGGCTACACCTTC. Translation gives CASSQAGQSVYGYTF.